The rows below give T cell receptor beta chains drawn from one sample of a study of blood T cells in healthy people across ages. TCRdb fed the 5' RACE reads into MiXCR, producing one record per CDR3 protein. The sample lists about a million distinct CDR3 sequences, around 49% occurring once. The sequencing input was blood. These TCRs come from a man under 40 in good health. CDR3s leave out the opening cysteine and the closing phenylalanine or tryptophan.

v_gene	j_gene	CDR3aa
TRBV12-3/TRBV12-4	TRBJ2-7	ASSFGAATLTYEQY
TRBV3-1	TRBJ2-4	ASSPRGGIQY
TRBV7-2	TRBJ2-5	ASSRKTPGGVDEQY
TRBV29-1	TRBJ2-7	SVAQLNEQY
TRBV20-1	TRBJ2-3	SASTRQTRKDTQY
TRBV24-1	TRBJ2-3	ATSDPAGASTDTQY
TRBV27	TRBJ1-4	ASSLAVFGNEKLF
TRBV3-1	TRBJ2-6	ASSQGGTVGANVLT
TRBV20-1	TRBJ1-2	SAETGVGRYGYT
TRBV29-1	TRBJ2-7	SVELQGQGDEQY
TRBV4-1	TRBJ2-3	ASSQASRGGRMDTQY
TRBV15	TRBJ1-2	ATSRDLEGFLYGYT
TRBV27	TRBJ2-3	ASSLRAGGARDTQY
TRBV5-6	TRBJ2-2	ASSIWTGLRTGELF
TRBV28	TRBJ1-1	ASNPTGGHWKAF
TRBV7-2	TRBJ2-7	ASSLERGGVNEQY
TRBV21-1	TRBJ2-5	ASSPRVATQETQY
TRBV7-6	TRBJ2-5	ASSHQEETQY
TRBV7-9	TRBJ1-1	ASSLAGGAEAF
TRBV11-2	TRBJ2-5	ASSLGHSLPGETQY
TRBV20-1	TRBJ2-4	SAPESGEGIQY
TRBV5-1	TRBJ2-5	ASSLTDRDRQETQY
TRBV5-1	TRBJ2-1	ASSLRIGLDEQF
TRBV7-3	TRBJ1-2	ASSLFPRDRLKGYT
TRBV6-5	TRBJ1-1	ASSYTVDRSTEAF
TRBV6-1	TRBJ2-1	ASRGGAIDNEQF
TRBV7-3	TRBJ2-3	ASSLRMMGLDTQY
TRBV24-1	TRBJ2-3	ATSALGGDTDTQY
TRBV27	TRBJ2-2	ASRRSSGPGELF
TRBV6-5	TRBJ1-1	ASSWGGTEAF
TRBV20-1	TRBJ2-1	SARDSADLKEF
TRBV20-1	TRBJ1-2	SAVGGRNGYT
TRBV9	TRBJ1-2	ASSIGTGAYGYT
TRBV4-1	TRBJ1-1	ASSQDGENTEAF
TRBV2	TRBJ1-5	ASSGLLGAQH
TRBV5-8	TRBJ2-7	ASSILAGGQNEQY
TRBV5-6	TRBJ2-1	ASSFGTDFSYNEQF
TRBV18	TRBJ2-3	ASSPELAGPDTQY
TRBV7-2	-	ASSSSPPDEQY
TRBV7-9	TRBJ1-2	ASSLEVGQGPNYGYT
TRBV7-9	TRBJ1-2	ASTLEESYGYT
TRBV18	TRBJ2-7	ASGGDVYEQY
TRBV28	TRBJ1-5	ASSSLRIPNQPQH